The clone carrying this T cell receptor (beta chain) was seen at least ten times. Under the authors' procedure: Estimates of nucleated cell counts were drawn from the amplification of reference gene primers. Clones were sequenced by immunoSEQ multiplex PCR, and TCRdb holds only the in-frame ones, with some missing. V, J and clone size are taken as reported in that table, and D and trimming were inferred from the DNA itself. The top ten hold approximately 8.7% of the sample, which has about 96,000 clones, over 70% seen once. This record belongs to a study of blood T cell repertoires in COVID-19. As for the study in general: Acute and convalescent COVID-19 specimens originated in the United States, Italy and Spain. Sample material is recorded as cDNA or gDNA derived from T cells, B-cell-depleted T cells, or PBMCs.

V lost 5 bases and J lost 0, with 16 bases in between. Germline-derived CDR1 and CDR2 are SGHVS and FQNEAQ. The length of the CDR3 is 16 residues. The sequenced sample was peripheral blood. The rearrangement uses TRBV7-8 and TRBJ1-1, with D possibly matching TRBD1 (6 bases). This receptor was identified in a man in his fifties or sixties who had recovered from COVID-19. As DNA, the CDR3 is TGTGCCAGCAGCGGCGGGTGGGGGCCGGTGAACACTGAAGCTTTCTTT. It translates to CASSGGWGPVNTEAFF. The full variable domain, its missing parts supplied by reference TRBV7-8 and TRBJ1-1, is GAGVSQSPRYKVAKRGQDVALRCDPISGHVSLFWYQQALGQGPEFLTYFQNEAQLDKSGLPSDRFFAERPEGSVSTLKIQRTQQEDSAVYLCASSGGWGPVNTEAFFGQGTRLTVV.